These 32 T cell receptor beta chains originate from one sample sequenced in a study of CD8+CD57+ T cells in acquired aplastic anemia. For sequencing, patients were chosen who had shown expansion of CD8+CD57+ cells by flow cytometry. CDR3 and TCR beta VDJ profiling relied on a genomic DNA template. TCRdb reprocessed the reads via MiXCR and lists one record per CDR3 protein. Of 150,000 to 200,000 distinct CDR3 sequences listed, around 48% are singletons. The specimen was sorted CD4+, CD8+, or CD8+CD57+ T cells (not recorded which) from PBMCs. Every receptor here comes from a human donor with aplastic anemia.

This clonotype showed up just a few times. V usage is TRBV10-3 and J usage is TRBJ1-2, with D unclear. Germline assignment: CDR1 ENHRY and CDR2 SYGVKD. The CDR3 has 15 residues. V was trimmed by 0 bases and J by 0 bases, leaving 8 bases between them. The CDR3 sequence is CAISESAGSNYGYTF. CDR3 DNA: TGTGCCATCAGTGAGTCGGCGGGATCTAACTATGGCTACACCTTC.

This chain uses TRBV3-1 with TRBJ2-5, with D possibly TRBD2 on 6 matching bases. Trimming took 4 bases from V and 5 from J, leaving 14 bases between them. This CDR3 spans 14 amino acids. Germline assignment: CDR1 LGHDT and CDR2 YNNKEL (reference sequence). In DNA, the CDR3 is TGTGCCAGCAGCCGGAGGGGTGGCCTTGAGACCCAGTACTTC. This codes for CASSRRGGLETQYF.

On this clonotype: A clone one base away is much larger, so this may be a read error. This chain connects TRBV11-1 to TRBJ2-5; D perhaps matches TRBD1 (7 bases). CDR3 size: 15 residues. CDR1 SGHAT and CDR2 FQDESV come from the germline V gene (reference sequence). The V and J ends lost 6 bases and 5 bases respectively, with 19 bases between them. The CDR3 DNA reads TGTGCCAGCAGAGGAGGCAGGGGGGCCGAGGAGACCCAGTACTTC. Translating gives CASRGGRGAEETQYF.

At least ten counts were recorded for this clonotype. The V gene is TRBV5-1, the J gene TRBJ1-4, with D unclear. With 4 bases removed from V and 5 bases from J, the gap between germline ends came to 9 bases. The germline V gene encodes CDR1 SGHRS and CDR2 YFSETQ. The CDR3 totals 13 residues. The CDR3, as DNA: TGCGCCAGCAGCCCCAACAGCAATGAAAAACTGTTTTTT. Its translation: CASSPNSNEKLFF.

This clonotype was picked up many times. V and J are TRBV19 and TRBJ1-1; 12 nucleotides align to TRBD1. Trimming took 1 base from V and 6 from J; bases not matched to a gene: 0. The CDR3 spans 14 residues. The V gene's germline CDR1 is LNHDA and CDR2 SQIVND (reference sequence). CDR3 in DNA: TGTGCCAGTAGTATAGGGGACAGGGGGCCTGAAGCTTTCTTT. Residues: CASSIGDRGPEAFF.

As DNA, the CDR3 is TGTGCCAGCAGCCAGGGGTACCGGGACGGATATTATGGCTACACCTTC. The encoded protein is CASSQGYRDGYYGYTF. V gene TRBV3-1 combines with J gene TRBJ1-2; weak D call: TRBD1 (5 bases). CDR1 is LGHDT and CDR2 is YNNKEL in the germline V gene (reference sequence). This CDR3 region has 16 residues. Trimming shortened V by 3 bases and J by 5 bases, and 19 bases separated the two germline ends.

V gene TRBV19 combines with J gene TRBJ1-1; D is uncertain. This CDR3 is 13 amino acids long. Trimming removed 5 bases at V and 1 base at J, with 8 bases between. The germline CDR1 and CDR2 sequences are LNHDA and SQIVND (reference sequence). CDR3 sequence (DNA): TGTGCCAGTAGTGGGGAAGCGAACACTGAAGCTTTCTTT. Translation gives CASSGEANTEAFF. Variable domain in full (rest from reference TRBV19 and TRBJ1-1): DGGITQSPKYLFRKEGQNVTLSCEQNLNHDAMYWYRQDPGQGLRLIYYSQIVNDFQKGDIAEGYSVSREKKESFPLTVTSAQKNPTAFYLCASSGEANTEAFFGQGTRLTVV.

This clonotype was counted at least ten times. The CDR3 DNA is TGTGCCAGTAGTTCAGGAGGGGGCGCCGCAGATACGCAGTATTTT. Residues: CASSSGGGAADTQYF. The V gene is TRBV19, the J gene TRBJ2-3; tentatively, D is TRBD1 (7 bases). The CDR3 contains 15 residues. Germline V gives CDR1 LNHDA, CDR2 SQIVND (reference sequence). The germline V and J ends were trimmed by 5 bases and 4 bases, with 16 bases remaining between them.

This clonotype has just a few counts. Given a much more abundant clone one base away, this may be a read error. J is TRBJ2-7 and V is TRBV5-5, with 7 bases identical to TRBD2. This CDR3 spans 15 amino acids. Germline V gene data show CDR1 as SGHKS and CDR2 as YYEKEE (reference sequence). The CDR3 loop reads CAGSLGGTHSYEQYF. DNA for the CDR3: TGTGCCGGCAGCTTGGGGGGGACGCACTCCTACGAGCAGTACTTC.

This clonotype showed up many times. The chain recombines TRBV19 with TRBJ1-1, with 8 bases identical to TRBD1. The CDR3 sequence is 14 residues long. V was pared by 1 base and J by 4 bases, with 2 bases of the junction left unmatched. Per the germline V gene, CDR1 is LNHDA and CDR2 is SQIVND (reference sequence). CDR3 nucleotides: TGTGCCAGTAGTATAGCAGGGGGCCCCACTGAAGCTTTCTTT. Translated, it gives CASSIAGGPTEAFF.

This clonotype was seen at least ten times. The genes are TRBV11-1 and TRBJ1-1; D uncertain. The ends were cut back, 3 bases at V and 7 bases at J, with 21 bases in the middle. Germline CDR1 reads SGHAT; CDR2 reads FQDESV (reference sequence). The CDR3 contains 16 residues. The CDR3 bases are TGTGCCAGCAGCTTGGCAGCGGTCGGCCTCGGCGGTGAAGCTTTCTTT. It specifies CASSLAAVGLGGEAFF.

This clonotype has only one observation. The chain recombines TRBV11-2 with TRBJ2-1, with D hard to call. Trimming cost V 2 bases and J 1 base, with 12 bases left between them. The CDR3 is made up of 16 amino acids. The germline V gene has CDR1 SGHAT and CDR2 FQNNGV. This CDR3 is CASSLKGGRSYNEQFF. CDR3 coding DNA: TGTGCCAGCAGCTTAAAAGGCGGCAGATCCTACAATGAGCAGTTCTTC.

The gene calls are TRBV7-6 and TRBJ2-5, with TRBD1 matching 7 bases. CDR1 SGHVS and CDR2 FNYEAQ come from the germline V gene. The CDR3 totals 14 residues. Trimming at V came to 6 bases and at J to 5 bases, leaving 9 bases not matched to a gene. The CDR3 protein is CASSYGTVRETQYF. The CDR3 DNA reads TGTGCCAGCAGTTACGGGACAGTCCGGGAGACCCAGTACTTC.

The J gene is TRBJ2-3, the V gene TRBV11-2, with 9 bases aligning to TRBD2. Germline CDR1 reads SGHAT; CDR2 reads FQNNGV. This CDR3 contains 18 residues. The trim removed 5 bases at V and 0 bases at J, leaving 12 bases unmatched. CDR3 region: CASSRGTSPKSSTDTQYF. The CDR3 DNA follows: TGTGCCAGCAGCCGAGGGACTAGCCCGAAATCTAGCACAGATACGCAGTATTTT.

At least ten counts were recorded for this clonotype. Lacking the conserved final phenylalanine or tryptophan, this CDR3 likely reflects a read error. No DNA is shown, since the ends of the CDR3 on it are uncertain; the CDR3 is the one TCRdb lists. CDR3: CASRGHTRRSSL. The chain uses TRBV9 and TRBJ2-3; TRBD1 is taken as the D call from the table, unchecked against the DNA. The CDR3 spans 12 amino acids, including both terminal residues. CDR1 SGDLS and CDR2 YYNGEE come from the germline V gene.

In this sample, this clonotype turned up many times. The chain joins TRBV4-3 to TRBJ2-7; no definite D call. Trimming shortened V by 1 base and J by 2 bases, and 9 bases separated the two germline ends. The CDR3 is 14 amino acids. In germline, CDR1 is LGHNA, CDR2 YSLEER. CDR3: CASSQVAGPYEQYF. The CDR3 region has the DNA TGCGCCAGCAGCCAAGTGGCAGGACCCTACGAGCAGTACTTC.

This clonotype was counted ten times or more. Written as DNA, the CDR3 is TGCAGTGGACAACTTGCTGATTATGGCTACACCTTC. This translates into CSGQLADYGYTF. This rearrangement joins TRBV20-1 to TRBJ1-2; no clear D gene. The CDR3 extends over 12 amino acids. The V end lost 7 bases, the J end lost 5 bases, and 14 bases lay between the germline ends. CDR1 is DFQATT, CDR2 SNEGSKA, per germline (reference sequence).

V gene TRBV19 combines with J gene TRBJ1-1, with D perhaps TRBD1 (6 bases). Trimming cost V 5 bases and J 9 bases, with 16 bases left between them. Germline CDR1 is LNHDA and CDR2 is SQIVND (reference sequence). CDR3 size: 13 residues. The CDR3 reads CASSGRQAAQAFF. The CDR3 bases are TGTGCCAGTAGTGGGCGACAGGCGGCTCAAGCTTTCTTT.

The table lists this clonotype with many counts. This chain links TRBV7-9 with TRBJ1-5, with D perhaps matching TRBD1 (5 bases). The CDR3 has 15 amino acids. V dropped 5 bases and J dropped 3 bases, with 14 bases sitting between them. Germline V lookup: CDR1 SEHNR, CDR2 FQNEAQ (reference sequence). The CDR3 here is CASSPGAQVNQPQHF. The CDR3 nucleotides are TGTGCCAGCAGCCCTGGGGCACAGGTCAATCAGCCCCAGCATTTT.

To note about this clonotype: It may be a read error: a sequence one base away is much more abundant. This chain joins TRBV14 and TRBJ1-2; no reliable D call. V dropped 4 bases and J dropped 0 bases, with 18 bases sitting between them. This CDR3 has 17 residues. Germline CDR1 SGHDN, CDR2 FVKESK. CDR3 nucleotide sequence: TGTGCCAGCAGCCCCCGTGTTGGGAGGCCAGCTAACTATGGCTACACCTTC. Translating gives CASSPRVGRPANYGYTF.

The chain recombines TRBV9 with TRBJ2-7, with 11 bases matching TRBD2. CDR3 length: 16 residues. The ends lost 0 bases at V and 1 base at J; junction bases unmatched: 3. Germline CDR1 SGDLS, CDR2 YYNGEE. CDR3 in DNA: TGTGCCAGCAGCGTAGGGGGGACTAGCGGATCCTACGAGCAGTACTTC. Its protein is CASSVGGTSGSYEQYF.

The gene calls are TRBV24-1 and TRBJ2-1; D unclear. Trimming cost V 3 bases and J 6 bases, with 2 bases left between them. The CDR3 is 11 amino acids. Germline V gene data show CDR1 as KGHDR and CDR2 as SFDVKD. The CDR3 DNA follows: TGTGCCACCAGTGATCGCAATGAGCAGTTCTTC. Translated: CATSDRNEQFF.

The table lists this clonotype with many counts. The chain joins TRBV19 to TRBJ1-6; 7 positions agree with TRBD1. CDR3 size: 15 residues. J gave up 6 bases and V 6 bases, and 8 bases lay outside the gene matches. CDR1 is LNHDA, CDR2 SQIVND, per germline (reference sequence). The CDR3: CASSQGQLINSPLHF. CDR3 nucleotides: TGTGCCAGTAGCCAGGGACAGCTAATTAATTCACCCCTCCACTTT.

This clonotype was detected many times. The chain couples TRBV11-2 to TRBJ1-1, with D possibly TRBD1 on 6 matching bases. Between the trimmed V and J ends, which lost 5 bases and 4 bases, there was a span of 14 bases. Germline V gene lookup returns CDR1 SGHAT and CDR2 FQNNGV. The CDR3 length is 14 residues. The CDR3 reads CASSLDRSSTEAFF. The CDR3 nucleotides are TGTGCCAGCAGCCTTGACAGGTCGAGCACTGAAGCTTTCTTT. Filled out from reference TRBV11-2 and TRBJ1-1, the complete variable domain reads EAGVAQSPRYKIIEKRQSVAFWCNPISGHATLYWYQQILGQGPKLLIQFQNNGVVDDSQLPKDRFSAERLKGVDSTLKIQPAKLEDSAVYLCASSLDRSSTEAFFGQGTRLTVV.

This clonotype came up a few times. The chain recombines TRBV18 with TRBJ1-2, with D possibly TRBD1 on 6 matching bases. The CDR3 contains 14 residues. The V gene's germline CDR1 is KGHSH and CDR2 LQKENI. V dropped 1 base and J dropped 4 bases, with 10 bases sitting between them. The CDR3 loop reads CASSPLGGPYGYTF. CDR3 sequence (DNA): TGTGCCAGCTCACCACTTGGGGGCCCCTATGGCTACACCTTC.

The table lists this clonotype with many counts. The gene calls are TRBV14 and TRBJ1-6; D may be TRBD1 (6 bases). Per the germline V gene, CDR1 is SGHDN and CDR2 is FVKESK. Trimming cost V 3 bases and J 7 bases, with 10 bases left between them. The CDR3 loop spans 14 amino acids. CDR3 amino acids: CASSHGGANSPLHF. CDR3 sequence (DNA): TGTGCCAGCAGCCACGGGGGCGCGAATTCACCCCTCCACTTT.

In its sample, this clonotype was seen many times. The CDR3, as DNA: TGCGCCAGCAGCGTTGACTCAGGGGTATCACCCCTCCACTTT. Its translation is CASSVDSGVSPLHF. The chain has TRBV5-1 and TRBJ1-6, with D perhaps TRBD1 (6 bases). The CDR3 length is 14 residues. V gave up 4 bases and J gave up 10 bases, with 15 bases separating them. The germline V gene encodes CDR1 SGHRS and CDR2 YFSETQ.

The V call is TRBV6-1, the J call TRBJ2-7; tentatively, D is TRBD2 (6 bases). The CDR3 covers 15 residues. Per the germline V gene, CDR1 is MNHNS and CDR2 is SASEGT. Deletions cut 8 bases from V and 2 bases from J, with 19 bases between. The CDR3 region is CASWATGTWPYEQYF. In nucleotides, the CDR3 is TGTGCCAGCTGGGCAACCGGGACTTGGCCCTACGAGCAGTACTTC.

The sample holds many counts of this clonotype. The DNA for the CDR3 is TGTGCCAGTAGTATTGGTGGGACAGGGATCACCTATGGCTACACCTTC. The encoded protein is CASSIGGTGITYGYTF. V gene TRBV19 combines with J gene TRBJ1-2; the match to TRBD1 covers 9 bases. The CDR3 runs to 16 residues. Germline V gives CDR1 LNHDA, CDR2 SQIVND (reference sequence). After removal of 3 bases from V and 4 bases from J, the junction contained 9 bases not matched to a gene.

This clonotype was recorded at least ten times. The chain is built from TRBV2 and TRBJ2-1; D gene uncertain. This CDR3 has 15 residues. Germline CDR1 reads SNHLY; CDR2 reads FYNNEI. The germline V and J ends were trimmed by 3 bases and 5 bases, with 14 bases remaining between them. The CDR3 loop reads CASSEDFTGNNEQFF. CDR3 coding DNA: TGTGCCAGCAGTGAGGATTTTACTGGTAACAATGAGCAGTTCTTC.

This sequence joins TRBV2 and TRBJ2-1; the match to TRBD2 covers 10 bases. Looked up from germline, CDR1 is SNHLY and CDR2 is FYNNEI. This CDR3 is built from 16 residues. The trim removed 6 bases at V and 4 bases at J, leaving 9 bases unmatched. The DNA of the CDR3 is TGTGCCAGCAGCGGGGTTGGTAGCGGGGGGTACAATGAGCAGTTCTTC. This translates into CASSGVGSGGYNEQFF. The full variable domain, rest sourced from reference TRBV2 and TRBJ2-1, is EPEVTQTPSHQVTQMGQEVILRCVPISNHLYFYWYRQILGQKVEFLVSFYNNEISEKSEIFDDQFSVERPDGSNFTLKIRSTKLEDSAMYFCASSGVGSGGYNEQFFGPGTRLTVL.

As to this clonotype: Because it lacks the conserved phenylalanine or tryptophan at the end, this CDR3 is likely a read error. No DNA is shown, since the ends of the CDR3 on it are uncertain; the CDR3 is the one TCRdb lists. The chain carries TRBV10-3 and TRBJ1-6; the table gives TRBD1 as D, unverified against the DNA. The CDR3 spans 17 amino acids, including both terminal residues. Germline-derived CDR1 and CDR2 are ENHRY and SYGVKD. The CDR3 here is CATSEWQGASYNSPLLS.